This T cell receptor (beta chain) was sequenced for a study of regulatory T cells in long-lasting Graves disease. The time point: newly diagnosed GD, antithyroid drugs for less than 3 months. From RNA extracted from PBMCs, the TCR library was made. According to the study, TCR beta libraries were built with iRepertoire HTBI primers and CDR3-region Arm-PCR. TCRdb independently ran MiXCR on the multiplex PCR reads; one entry per CDR3 protein. The sample includes hundreds of thousands of distinct CDR3 sequences, 16% seen only once; the top ten take under 20%. Trimming pared 4 bases from V and 4 bases from J, leaving 21 bases between. Germline values: CDR1 MNHNS, CDR2 SASEGT. CDR3 length: 17 amino acids. Separately, the same data were catalogued under a study of T cells in Graves' hyperthyroidism and ophthalmopathy. That source adds: The HTBI set primed first-round TCR CDR3 RT-PCR.

This specimen consisted of peripheral blood mononuclear cells (PBMCs), obtained at new diagnosis, from a patient treated with antithyroid drugs. The TCR comes from a young woman with Graves disease. This sequence joins TRBV6-1 and TRBJ2-3, with D tentatively TRBD1 or TRBD2 (5 bases each). The CDR3 bases are TGTGCCAGCAGTGCCTCCGGGGCCTCCCCCGGCGCAGATACGCAGTATTTT. It translates to CASSASGASPGADTQYF.